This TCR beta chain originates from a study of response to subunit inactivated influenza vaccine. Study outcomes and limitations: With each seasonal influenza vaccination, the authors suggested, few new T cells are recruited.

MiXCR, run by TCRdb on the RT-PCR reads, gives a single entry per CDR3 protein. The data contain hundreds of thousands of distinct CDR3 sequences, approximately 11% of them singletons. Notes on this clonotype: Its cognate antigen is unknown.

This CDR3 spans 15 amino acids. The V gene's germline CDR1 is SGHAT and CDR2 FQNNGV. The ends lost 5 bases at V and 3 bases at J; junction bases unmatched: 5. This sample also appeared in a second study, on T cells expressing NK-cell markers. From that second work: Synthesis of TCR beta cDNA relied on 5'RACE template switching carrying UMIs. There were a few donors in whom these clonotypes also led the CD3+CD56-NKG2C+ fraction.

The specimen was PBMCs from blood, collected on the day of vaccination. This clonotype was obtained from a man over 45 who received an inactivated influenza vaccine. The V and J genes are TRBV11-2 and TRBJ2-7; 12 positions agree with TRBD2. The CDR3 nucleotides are TGTGCCAGCAGCGCCGGGACTAGCGGGTTCTACGAGCAGTACTTC. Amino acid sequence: CASSAGTSGFYEQYF.